This T cell receptor beta chain was identified during a study of T cells in Graves' hyperthyroidism and ophthalmopathy. Template material for amplifying TCR beta CDR3 regions consisted of RNA transcripts. The HTBI primer set was used in a first-round RT-PCR of the TCR CDR3. TCRdb called the multiplex PCR reads again in MiXCR, with one record for every CDR3 protein. The sample carries 490,000 or so distinct CDR3 sequences, about 45% recorded once. Germline V gene data show CDR1 as SNHLY and CDR2 as FYNNEI. The CDR3 is 13 amino acids. V lost 7 bases, J lost 8 bases, and 17 bases lay in between. Uncontrolled infection, other autoimmune disease, pregnancy and lactation each barred patients from inclusion.

The sequence was obtained from an adult woman with Graves' disease, either hyperthyroidism or ophthalmopathy (not recorded which). The chain employs TRBV2 and TRBJ2-5; the D gene is possibly TRBD2 (6 bases). The sample consisted of peripheral blood or thyroid tissue (not recorded which). The CDR3 DNA reads as TGTGCCAGCATAGGGGCCAGGGAGGAAACCCAGTACTTC. Encoded protein: CASIGAREETQYF.